A selection of T cell receptor beta chains follows, all from one sample in a study of T-cell reconstitution after alpha-beta-depleted transplantation in children. TCRdb ran MiXCR on the PCR reads and lists one entry per CDR3 protein. The profile shows about 300,000 distinct CDR3 sequences, roughly 8.2% of them singletons. The specimen was peripheral blood, collected 360 days after TCRalphabeta/CD19-depleted stem cell transplant. These receptors were collected from a female patient between 2 and 10 years old who had a stem cell transplant for Fanconi anemia, so the T cells may come from the graft donor. The CDR3 runs from the conserved cysteine through the conserved F or W. The D gene is left open where the match is weak. Size is omitted from some rows. Given values are once, few, many or a class for expanded clones.

clone_size | d_call | j_call | v_call | cdr3_nt | cdr3_aa
many | TRBD2 | TRBJ2-5 | TRBV7-2 | TGTGCCAGCAGCTTCCCCGGACTAGTTCAAGAGACCCAGTACTTC | CASSFPGLVQETQYF
NA | NA | TRBJ2-3 | TRBV30 | TGTGCCGGTGCGGGACCAGCCACAGATACGCAGTATTTT | CAGAGPATDTQYF
few | NA | TRBJ2-5 | TRBV7-9 | TGTGCCAGCAGCCCGACGGTGCGGGTCACCAGCGAGACCCAGTACTTC | CASSPTVRVTSETQYF
many | NA | TRBJ2-3 | TRBV20-1 | TGCAGTGCTAGAGGGGCAGGAGTTATGGCTTATACGCAGTATTTT | CSARGAGVMAYTQYF
NA | NA | TRBJ1-1 | TRBV5-6 | TGTGCCAGCAGCTTGAGGATCGGGAGTTTGAACACTGAAGCTTTCTTT | CASSLRIGSLNTEAFF
NA | TRBD1 | TRBJ1-1 | TRBV7-9 | TGTGCCAGCAGCAAATCGGGGACAGGCGGTGAAGCTTTCTTT | CASSKSGTGGEAFF
many | NA | TRBJ2-7 | TRBV20-1 | TGCAGTGCTAGAGAAGGGGGGTCAGCCTACGAGCAGTACTTC | CSAREGGSAYEQYF
many | NA | TRBJ1-5 | TRBV29-1 | TGCAGCGTTGGAGAGGGCCCCAATCAGCCCCAGCATTTT | CSVGEGPNQPQHF
few | NA | TRBJ1-6 | TRBV11-2 | TGTGCCAGCAGCCCGAGTAATCCGGGATGGAATAATTCACCCCTCCACTTT | CASSPSNPGWNNSPLHF
many | NA | TRBJ2-1 | TRBV20-1 | TGCAGTGCTAGATCCCCCTCGGGCTACAATGAGCAGTTCTTC | CSARSPSGYNEQFF
NA | TRBD1 | TRBJ1-1 | TRBV11-3 | TGTGCCAGCAGATCTCGGACAGGCGTGAACACTGAAGCTTTCTTT | CASRSRTGVNTEAFF
many | TRBD1 | TRBJ1-4 | TRBV5-5 | TGTGCCAGCAGACCGGGACAGCTCAATGAAAAACTGTTTTTT | CASRPGQLNEKLFF
many | NA | TRBJ2-5 | TRBV6-5 | TGTGCCCCAGGTAGCGGAGTCCAAGAGACCCAGTACTTC | CAPGSGVQETQYF
NA | NA | TRBJ2-6 | TRBV5-6 | TGTGCCAGCAGTCGGGGCCAGCGCTCTGGGGCCAACGTCCTGACTTTC | CASSRGQRSGANVLTF
many | NA | TRBJ1-6 | TRBV28 | TGTGCCAGCAGTTTATTTGGGTATAATTCACCCCTCCACTTT | CASSLFGYNSPLHF
few | TRBD1 | TRBJ1-6 | TRBV3-1 | TGTGCCAGCAGCCAAGGGGGACAGACAAATTCACCCCTCCACTTT | CASSQGGQTNSPLHF
many | TRBD1 | TRBJ2-7 | TRBV4-2 | TGTGCCAGCAGCCAGCACAGGGGCATCAGCTACGAGCAGTACTTC | CASSQHRGISYEQYF
many | NA | TRBJ2-7 | TRBV15 | TGTGCCACCAGCAGAGGACGGGACAACGTTTACGAGCAGTACTTC | CATSRGRDNVYEQYF
NA | NA | TRBJ1-1 | TRBV5-8 | TGTGCCAGCAGCATTAACGACAGGATAGACACGAACACTGAAGCTTTCTTT | CASSINDRIDTNTEAFF
many | NA | TRBJ1-1 | TRBV28 | TGTGCCAGCAGTTCACACATGAACACTGAAGCTTTCTTT | CASSSHMNTEAFF
many | NA | TRBJ1-6 | TRBV12-3/TRBV12-4 | TGTGCCAGCAGCCGGTCGGGGGGTGCCTTTTCACCCCTCCACTTT | CASSRSGGAFSPLHF
many | NA | TRBJ1-2 | TRBV12-3/TRBV12-4 | TGTGCCAGCAGTCCCACTTTGGATGGCTACACCTTC | CASSPTLDGYTF
many | NA | TRBJ2-3 | TRBV5-1 | TGCGCCAGCAGCTTGGACGGAGTGGTCCACGATACGCAGTATTTT | CASSLDGVVHDTQYF
NA | NA | TRBJ2-3 | TRBV28 | TGTGCCAGCAGTTTATCTGTCGGCAGGAGCACAGATACGCAGTATTTT | CASSLSVGRSTDTQYF